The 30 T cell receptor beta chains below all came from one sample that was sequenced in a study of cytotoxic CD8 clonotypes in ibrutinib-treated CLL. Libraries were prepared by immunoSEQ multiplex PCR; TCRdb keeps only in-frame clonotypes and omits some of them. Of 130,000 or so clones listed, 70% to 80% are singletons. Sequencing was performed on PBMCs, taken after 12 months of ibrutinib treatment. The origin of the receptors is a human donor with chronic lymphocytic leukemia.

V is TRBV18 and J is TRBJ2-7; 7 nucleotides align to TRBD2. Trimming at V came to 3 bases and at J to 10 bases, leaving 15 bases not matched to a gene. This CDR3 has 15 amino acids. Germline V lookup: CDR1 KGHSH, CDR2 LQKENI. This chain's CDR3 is CASSPYRTSQTFQYF. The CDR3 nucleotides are TGTGCCAGCTCACCCTACCGGACTAGTCAAACGTTTCAGTACTTC.

This CDR3 reads CASRGGVQTQYF. The DNA of the CDR3 is TGTGCCAGCCGCGGCGGGGTGCAGACCCAGTACTTC. This chain links TRBV2 with TRBJ2-5; weak D call: TRBD2 (6 bases). V was cut by 8 bases and J by 6 bases, with 13 bases left in between. This CDR3 has 12 residues. Germline-derived CDR1 and CDR2 are SNHLY and FYNNEI.

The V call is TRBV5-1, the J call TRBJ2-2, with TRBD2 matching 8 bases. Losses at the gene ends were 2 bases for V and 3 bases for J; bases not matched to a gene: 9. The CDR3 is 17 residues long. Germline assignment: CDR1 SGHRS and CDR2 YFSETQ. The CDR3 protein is CASSLGAAAGDTGELFF. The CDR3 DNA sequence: TGCGCCAGCAGCTTAGGGGCCGCAGCGGGAGACACCGGGGAGCTGTTTTTT.

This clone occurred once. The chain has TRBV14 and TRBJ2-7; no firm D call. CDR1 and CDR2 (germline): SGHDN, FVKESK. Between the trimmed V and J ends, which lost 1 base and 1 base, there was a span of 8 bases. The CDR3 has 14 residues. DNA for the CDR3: TGTGCCAGCAGCCAAGTGATGGAGTCCTACGAGCAGTACTTC. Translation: CASSQVMESYEQYF.

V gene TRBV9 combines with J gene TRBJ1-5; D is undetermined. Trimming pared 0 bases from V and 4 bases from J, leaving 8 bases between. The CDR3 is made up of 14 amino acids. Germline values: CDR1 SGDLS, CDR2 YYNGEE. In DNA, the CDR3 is TGTGCCAGCAGCGTAGCGGGAGGTAATCAGCCCCAGCATTTT. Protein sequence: CASSVAGGNQPQHF.

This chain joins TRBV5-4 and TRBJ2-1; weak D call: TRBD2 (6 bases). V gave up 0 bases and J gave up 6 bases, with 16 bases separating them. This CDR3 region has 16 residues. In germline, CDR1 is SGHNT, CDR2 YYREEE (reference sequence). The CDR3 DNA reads TGTGCCAGCAGCTTGGGGAGACTAGGTTCGGGCAATGAGCAGTTCTTC. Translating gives CASSLGRLGSGNEQFF.

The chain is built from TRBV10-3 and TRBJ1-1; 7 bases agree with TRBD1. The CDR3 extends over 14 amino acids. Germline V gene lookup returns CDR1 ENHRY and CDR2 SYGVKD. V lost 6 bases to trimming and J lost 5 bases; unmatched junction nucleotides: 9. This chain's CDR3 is CAISETGRRTEAFF. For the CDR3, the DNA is TGTGCCATCAGCGAGACAGGGAGGCGTACTGAAGCTTTCTTT.

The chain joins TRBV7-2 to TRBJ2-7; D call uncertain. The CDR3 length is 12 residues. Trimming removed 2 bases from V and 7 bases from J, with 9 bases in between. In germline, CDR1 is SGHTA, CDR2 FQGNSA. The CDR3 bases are TGTGCCAGCAGCTTAACTGGGTGGGAGCAGTACTTC. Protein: CASSLTGWEQYF.

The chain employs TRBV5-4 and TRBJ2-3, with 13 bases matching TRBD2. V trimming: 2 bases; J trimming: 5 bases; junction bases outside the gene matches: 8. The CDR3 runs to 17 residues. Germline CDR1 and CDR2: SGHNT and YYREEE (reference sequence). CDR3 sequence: CASSFVLAGGPEDTQYF. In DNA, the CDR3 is TGTGCCAGCAGCTTCGTACTAGCGGGAGGGCCAGAAGATACGCAGTATTTT.

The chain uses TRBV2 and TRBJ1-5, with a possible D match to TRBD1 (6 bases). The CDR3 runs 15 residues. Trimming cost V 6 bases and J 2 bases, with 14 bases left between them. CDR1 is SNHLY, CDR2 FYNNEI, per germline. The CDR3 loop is CASREQGGGNQPQHF. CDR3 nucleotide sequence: TGTGCCAGCAGGGAACAGGGAGGGGGCAATCAGCCCCAGCATTTT.

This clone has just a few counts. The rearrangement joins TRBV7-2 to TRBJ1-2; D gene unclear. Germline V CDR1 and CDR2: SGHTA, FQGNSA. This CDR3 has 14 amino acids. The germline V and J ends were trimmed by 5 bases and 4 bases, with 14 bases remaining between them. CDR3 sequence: CASSPGPGSYGYTF. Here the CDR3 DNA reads TGTGCCAGCAGCCCCGGCCCGGGGTCCTATGGCTACACCTTC.

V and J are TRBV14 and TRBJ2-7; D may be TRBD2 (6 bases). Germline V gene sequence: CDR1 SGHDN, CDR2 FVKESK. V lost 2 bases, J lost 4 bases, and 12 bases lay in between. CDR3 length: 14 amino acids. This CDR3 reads CASSQLEGMYEQYF. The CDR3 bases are TGTGCCAGCAGCCAATTGGAGGGAATGTACGAGCAGTACTTC.

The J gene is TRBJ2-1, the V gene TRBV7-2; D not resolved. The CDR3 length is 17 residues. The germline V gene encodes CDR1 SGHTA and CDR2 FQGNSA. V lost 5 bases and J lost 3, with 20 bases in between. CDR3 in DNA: TGTGCCAGCAGCCCGGCCAGACCGCATACACTCTACAATGAGCAGTTCTTC. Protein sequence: CASSPARPHTLYNEQFF.

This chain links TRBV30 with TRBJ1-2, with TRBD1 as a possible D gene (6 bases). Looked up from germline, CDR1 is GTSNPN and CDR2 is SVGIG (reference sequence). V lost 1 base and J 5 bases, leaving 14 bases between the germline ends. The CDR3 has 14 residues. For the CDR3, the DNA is TGTGCCTGGAGTGCCCCAGGGGCCGAATATGGCTACACCTTC. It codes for CAWSAPGAEYGYTF.

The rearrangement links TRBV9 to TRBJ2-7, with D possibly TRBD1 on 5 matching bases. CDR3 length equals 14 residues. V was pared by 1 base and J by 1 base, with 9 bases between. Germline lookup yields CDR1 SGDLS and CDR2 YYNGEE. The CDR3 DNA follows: TGTGCCAGCAGCGTATACCCAGGGTCCTACGAGCAGTACTTC. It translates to CASSVYPGSYEQYF.

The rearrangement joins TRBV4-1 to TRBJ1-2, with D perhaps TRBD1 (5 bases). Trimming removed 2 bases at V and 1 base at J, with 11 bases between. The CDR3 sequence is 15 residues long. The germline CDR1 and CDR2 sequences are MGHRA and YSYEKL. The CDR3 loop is CASSQNRDDNYGYTF. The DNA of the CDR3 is TGCGCCAGCAGCCAAAACCGGGACGATAACTATGGCTACACCTTC.

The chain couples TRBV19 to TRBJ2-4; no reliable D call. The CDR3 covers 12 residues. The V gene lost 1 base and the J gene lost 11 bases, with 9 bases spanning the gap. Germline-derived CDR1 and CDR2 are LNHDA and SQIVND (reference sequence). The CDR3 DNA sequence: TGTGCCAGTAGTATAGGGTATGGCGTTCAGTACTTC. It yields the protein CASSIGYGVQYF.

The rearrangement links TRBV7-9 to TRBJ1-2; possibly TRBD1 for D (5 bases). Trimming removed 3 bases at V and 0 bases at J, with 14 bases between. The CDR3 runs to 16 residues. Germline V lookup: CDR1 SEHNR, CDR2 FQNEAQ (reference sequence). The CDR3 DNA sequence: TGTGCCAGCAGCTTCACAGGCCTACTCCCTAACTATGGCTACACCTTC. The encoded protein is CASSFTGLLPNYGYTF.

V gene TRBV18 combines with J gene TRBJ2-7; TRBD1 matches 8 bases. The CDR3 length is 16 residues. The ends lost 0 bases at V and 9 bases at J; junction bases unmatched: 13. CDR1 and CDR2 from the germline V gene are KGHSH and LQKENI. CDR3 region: CASSPPREPGGGWQYF. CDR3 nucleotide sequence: TGTGCCAGCTCACCACCGAGGGAGCCAGGGGGCGGTTGGCAGTACTTC.

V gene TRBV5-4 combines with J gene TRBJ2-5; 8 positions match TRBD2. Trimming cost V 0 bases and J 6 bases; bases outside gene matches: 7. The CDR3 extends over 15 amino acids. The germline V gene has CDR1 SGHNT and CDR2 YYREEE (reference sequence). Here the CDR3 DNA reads TGTGCCAGCAGCTTGGAGACTAGCGATCGGCAGACCCAGTACTTC. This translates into CASSLETSDRQTQYF.

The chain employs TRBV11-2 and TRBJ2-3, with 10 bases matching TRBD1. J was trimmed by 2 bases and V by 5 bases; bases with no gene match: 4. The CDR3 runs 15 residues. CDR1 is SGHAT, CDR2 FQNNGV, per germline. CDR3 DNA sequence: TGTGCCAGCAGCACCGGGACAGGGGCCACAGATACGCAGTATTTT. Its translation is CASSTGTGATDTQYF.

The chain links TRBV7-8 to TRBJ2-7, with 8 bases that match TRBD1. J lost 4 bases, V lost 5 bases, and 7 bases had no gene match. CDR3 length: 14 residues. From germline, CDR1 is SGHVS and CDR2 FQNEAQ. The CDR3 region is CASSLGTGSYEQYF. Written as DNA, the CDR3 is TGTGCCAGCAGCCTCGGGACAGGATCGTACGAGCAGTACTTC.

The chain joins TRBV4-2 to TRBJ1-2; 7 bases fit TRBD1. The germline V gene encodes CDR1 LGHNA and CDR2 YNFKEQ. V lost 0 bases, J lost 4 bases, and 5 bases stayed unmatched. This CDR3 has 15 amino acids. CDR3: CASSQDRQGPYGYTF. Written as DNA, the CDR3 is TGTGCCAGCAGCCAAGATCGACAGGGACCCTATGGCTACACCTTC.

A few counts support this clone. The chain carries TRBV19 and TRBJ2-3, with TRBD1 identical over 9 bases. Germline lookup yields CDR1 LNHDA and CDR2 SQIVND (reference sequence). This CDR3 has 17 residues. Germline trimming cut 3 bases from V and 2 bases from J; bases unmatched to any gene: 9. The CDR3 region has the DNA TGTGCCAGTAGTATGGGTCCCGGACAGGGGATCACAGATACGCAGTATTTT. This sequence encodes CASSMGPGQGITDTQYF.

The CDR3 DNA is TGTGCCAGCAGACCTAATAGCGTCTACGAGCAGTACTTC. This encodes CASRPNSVYEQYF. The V and J genes are TRBV6-1 and TRBJ2-7; D perhaps matches TRBD2 (5 bases). Germline loops: CDR1 MNHNS, CDR2 SASEGT. This CDR3 has 13 residues. V lost 6 bases, J lost 3 bases, and 12 bases lay in between.

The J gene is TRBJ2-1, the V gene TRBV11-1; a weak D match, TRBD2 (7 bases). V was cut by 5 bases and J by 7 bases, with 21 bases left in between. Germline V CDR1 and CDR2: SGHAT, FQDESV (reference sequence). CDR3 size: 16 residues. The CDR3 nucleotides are TGTGCCAGCAGCGAAGGACAGCTCGGGGGAGGGAATGAGCAGTTCTTC. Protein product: CASSEGQLGGGNEQFF.

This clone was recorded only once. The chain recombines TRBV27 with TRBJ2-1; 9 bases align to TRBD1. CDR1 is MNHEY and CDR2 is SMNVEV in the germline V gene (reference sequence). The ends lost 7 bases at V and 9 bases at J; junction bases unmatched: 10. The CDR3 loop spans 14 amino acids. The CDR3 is CASNSGTGRGEQFF. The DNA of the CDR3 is TGTGCCAGCAACAGCGGGACAGGGAGAGGTGAGCAGTTCTTC.

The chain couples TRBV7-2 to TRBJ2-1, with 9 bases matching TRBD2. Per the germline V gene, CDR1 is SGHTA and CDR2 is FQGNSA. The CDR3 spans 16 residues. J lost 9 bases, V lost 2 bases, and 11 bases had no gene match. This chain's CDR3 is CASSLSGREGRGEQFF. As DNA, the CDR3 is TGTGCCAGCAGCTTATCGGGGCGGGAGGGCCGTGGTGAGCAGTTCTTC.

CDR3 protein: CASGVASGTDTQYF. CDR3 DNA sequence: TGTGCCAGCGGTGTCGCATCGGGCACAGATACGCAGTATTTT. V is TRBV7-9 and J is TRBJ2-3; D call uncertain. Trimming removed 8 bases from V and 1 base from J, with 13 bases in between. The CDR3 is 14 residues long. Germline CDR1 and CDR2: SEHNR and FQNEAQ (reference sequence). The whole variable domain, remainder taken from reference TRBV7-9 and TRBJ2-3, is DTGVSQNPRHKITKRGQNVTFRCDPISEHNRLYWYRQTLGQGPEFLTYFQNEAQLEKSRLLSDRFSAERPKGSFSTLEIQRTEQGDSAMYLCASGVASGTDTQYFGPGTRLTVL.

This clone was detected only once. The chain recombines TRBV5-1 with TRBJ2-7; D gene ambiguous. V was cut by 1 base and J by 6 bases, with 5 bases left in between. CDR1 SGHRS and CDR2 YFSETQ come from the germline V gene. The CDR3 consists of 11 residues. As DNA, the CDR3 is TGCGCCAGCAGCTTGTCGGGCGAGCAGTACTTC. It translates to CASSLSGEQYF.